This T cell receptor (beta chain) was documented in a study of T cells in Graves' hyperthyroidism and ophthalmopathy. Germline lookup yields CDR1 WSHSY and CDR2 SAAADI. Trimming took 4 bases from V and 5 from J, leaving 12 bases between them. The CDR3 runs 14 residues. This clonotype was found many times. Used for diagnoses were clinical symptoms, serum thyroxine and TRAb, thyroid ultrasound and orbital computed tomography. The CDR3 regions of TCR beta were amplified from RNA transcripts. First-round RT-PCR with HTBI primers amplified the TCR CDR3 region. TCRdb reprocessed the multiplex PCR reads via MiXCR and lists one record per CDR3 protein. The profile shows some 500,000 distinct CDR3 sequences, under 15% of them singletons.

The TCR was taken from a young woman with Graves' hyperthyroidism. V usage is TRBV10-2 and J usage is TRBJ1-5; tentatively, D is TRBD1 (6 bases). Material: blood. The CDR3 protein is CASSAAGDYQPQHF. The CDR3 DNA follows: TGCGCCAGCAGTGCAGCAGGGGATTATCAGCCCCAGCATTTT.